The T cell receptor (beta chain) under discussion was sequenced for a study of T cell responses to AZD1222 COVID-19 vaccine. There are 15 residues in the CDR3. The J segment lost 0 bases and the V segment lost 5 bases, leaving 3 bases of the junction unmatched. In germline, CDR1 is MGHRA, CDR2 YSYEKL. Libraries were prepared by immunoSEQ multiplex PCR; TCRdb keeps only in-frame clonotypes and omits some of them. The sample lists 100,000 to 150,000 clones; 70% to 90% were seen once. The V and J genes are TRBV4-1 and TRBJ2-1; 8 bases agree with TRBD2. The specimen was peripheral blood, collected 28 days after the second AZD1222 dose. The clonotype originates from an adult who received the AZD1222 COVID-19 vaccine. The CDR3 DNA sequence: TGCGCCAGCAGCAGCCTAGCGGGCTCCTACAATGAGCAGTTCTTC. Its translation: CASSSLAGSYNEQFF.